A single sample gave rise to the 8 T cell receptor beta chains below, sequenced in a study of blood T cell repertoires in COVID-19. TCRdb keeps only in-frame clones here, not all; method: immunoSEQ multiplex PCR. The data contain roughly 110,000 clones, around nine tenths of them singletons. Specimen: peripheral blood. These receptors were obtained from a woman aged 25 to 45 with acute or convalescent COVID-19.

This chain connects TRBV28 to TRBJ2-5; 9 bases match TRBD2. The CDR3 extends over 15 amino acids. J gave up 5 bases and V 10 bases, and 14 bases lay outside the gene matches. Germline values: CDR1 MDHEN, CDR2 SYDVKM. CDR3 in DNA: TGTGCCACCAATGGTCCAAGCGGGGGGTGGGAGACCCAGTACTTC. This codes for CATNGPSGGWETQYF. Full variable domain (rest looked up from reference TRBV28 and TRBJ2-5): DVKVTQSSRYLVKRTGEKVFLECVQDMDHENMFWYRQDPGLGLRLIYFSYDVKMKEKGDIPEGYSVSREKKERFSLILESASTNQTSMYLCATNGPSGGWETQYFGPGTRLLVL.

The chain has TRBV23-1 and TRBJ2-3, with 7 bases fitting TRBD2. TRBV23-1 is an ORF, and what it does is uncertain. V lost 5 bases, J lost 0 bases, and 8 bases stayed unmatched. CDR3 size: 16 residues. The CDR3 nucleotides read TGCGCCAGCAGTACAAGCCGGGACTACAGCACAGATACGCAGTATTTT. Translated: CASSTSRDYSTDTQYF.

This chain uses TRBV18 with TRBJ1-6, with TRBD1 as a possible D gene (6 bases). Germline values: CDR1 KGHSH, CDR2 LQKENI. The CDR3 totals 16 residues. The germline V and J ends were trimmed by 0 bases and 10 bases, with 16 bases remaining between them. The CDR3 sequence: CASSPPSSQGSSPLHF. The DNA for the CDR3 is TGTGCCAGCTCACCACCTAGCTCACAGGGAAGCTCACCCCTCCACTTT. Full variable domain (rest looked up from reference TRBV18 and TRBJ1-6): NAGVMQNPRHLVRRRGQEARLRCSPMKGHSHVYWYRQLPEEGLKFMVYLQKENIIDESGMPKERFSAEFPKEGPSILRIQQVVRGDSAAYFCASSPPSSQGSSPLHFGNGTRLTVT.

This chain joins TRBV27 and TRBJ2-7, with a weak D call TRBD2 (6 bases). The V gene's germline CDR1 is MNHEY and CDR2 SMNVEV (reference sequence). V dropped 3 bases and J dropped 3 bases, with 15 bases sitting between them. The CDR3 has 15 amino acids. CDR3 loop: CASSLMRGRGYEQYF. The CDR3 nucleotides are TGTGCCAGCAGTTTGATGCGGGGTCGCGGCTACGAGCAGTACTTC.

The V call is TRBV7-9, the J call TRBJ2-5, with 7 bases aligning to TRBD1. From germline, CDR1 is SEHNR and CDR2 FQNEAQ (reference sequence). Trimming took 0 bases from V and 4 from J; bases not matched to a gene: 2. The CDR3 spans 14 residues. The CDR3 loop is CASSLAAGGETQYF. The CDR3 DNA sequence: TGTGCCAGCAGCTTAGCCGCAGGGGGAGAGACCCAGTACTTC.

This clone was observed a few times. The V call is TRBV7-2, the J call TRBJ1-2; the D gene is possibly TRBD1 (5 bases). Germline V gene data show CDR1 as SGHTA and CDR2 as FQGNSA. The CDR3 sequence is 14 residues long. The V end was cut by 0 bases, the J end by 2 bases, with 7 bases between. CDR3 loop: CASSLASGNYGYTF. CDR3 bases: TGTGCCAGCAGCTTAGCGTCAGGGAACTATGGCTACACCTTC.

In this sample, this clone turned up once. The chain is built from TRBV7-2 and TRBJ1-1; 9 bases align to TRBD1. Trimming at V came to 5 bases and at J to 5 bases, leaving 9 bases not matched to a gene. The germline V gene has CDR1 SGHTA and CDR2 FQGNSA. CDR3 size: 15 residues. The chain's CDR3 is CASSIITGGQTEAFF. Here the CDR3 DNA reads TGTGCCAGCAGCATAATAACAGGGGGCCAGACTGAAGCTTTCTTT.

The chain employs TRBV7-9 and TRBJ1-1, with 8 bases that match TRBD1. The CDR3 contains 16 residues. Germline trimming cut 5 bases from V and 1 base from J; bases unmatched to any gene: 9. CDR1 and CDR2 (germline): SEHNR, FQNEAQ (reference sequence). This CDR3 is CASSRPRGTGNTEAFF. DNA of the CDR3: TGTGCCAGCAGCCGCCCTAGGGGGACAGGGAACACTGAAGCTTTCTTT.